Below, 27 T cell receptor beta chains from the same sample are listed, as sequenced in a study of low-dose radiotherapy and immunotherapy resistance in tumors. This sample's time point: after trial treatment. Sample treatment: LDRT plus nivolumab, ipilimumab, low-dose cyclophosphamide and aspirin (RACIN trial). With TRAV- and TRBV-specific primers, first-strand cDNA was made, covering the alpha and beta chains. Over approximately 20 PCR cycles, TCRs were amplified from a constant-region primer and V-primer adapter. A single record per CDR3 protein comes from TCRdb applying MiXCR to the reads. The sample lists about 91,000 distinct CDR3 sequences; less than 25% were seen once. The sample consisted of PBMCs, taken after low-dose radiotherapy plus immunotherapy. Receptors were obtained from a female donor with ovarian cancer.

The gene calls are TRBV20-1 and TRBJ2-7; 7 positions match TRBD1. This CDR3 is 18 amino acids long. V trimming: 2 bases; J trimming: 1 base; junction bases outside the gene matches: 17. From germline, CDR1 is DFQATT and CDR2 SNEGSKA (reference sequence). The CDR3 protein is CSARLLPRQGRLSYEQYF. In DNA form, the CDR3 reads TGCAGTGCTAGATTACTCCCAAGACAGGGAAGATTATCCTACGAGCAGTACTTC.

This clonotype was counted many times. The chain joins TRBV29-1 to TRBJ1-2; no clear D. Germline-derived CDR1 and CDR2 are SQVTM and ANQGSEA. Trimming removed 6 bases from V and 8 bases from J, with 7 bases in between. This CDR3 comprises 9 residues. CDR3: CSVVGGYTF. The CDR3, as DNA: TGCAGCGTCGTGGGAGGCTACACCTTC. Based on the CDR3 plus reference TRBV29-1 and TRBJ1-2, the full variable domain is SAVISQKPSRDICQRGTSLTIQCQVDSQVTMMFWYRQQPGQSLTLIATANQGSEATYESGFVIDKFPISRPNLTFSTLTVSNMSPEDSSIYLCSVVGGYTFGSGTRLTVV.

This clonotype was detected ten times or more. The rearrangement joins TRBV3-1 to TRBJ1-4, with 8 bases that match TRBD1. CDR1 and CDR2 (germline): LGHDT, YNNKEL (reference sequence). V shed 6 bases, J shed 5 bases, and the junction held 8 bases outside the gene matches. CDR3 length: 15 residues. The CDR3 DNA sequence: TGTGCCAGCAGTCTCGCAGGGGGCAAGAATGAAAAACTGTTTTTT. It specifies CASSLAGGKNEKLFF. Looking up the rest from reference TRBV3-1 and TRBJ1-4 gives the full variable domain: DTAVSQTPKYLVTQMGNDKSIKCEQNLGHDTMYWYKQDSKKFLKIMFSYNNKELIINETVPNRFSPKSPDKAHLNLHINSLELGDSAVYFCASSLAGGKNEKLFFGSGTQLSVL.

The chain is built from TRBV30 and TRBJ1-1, with 9 bases that match TRBD1. This CDR3 spans 12 amino acids. V shed 7 bases and J 6 bases; nucleotides not matched to a gene: 6. Germline CDR1 GTSNPN, CDR2 SVGIG (reference sequence). CDR3 nucleotides: TGTGCCTTAATACAGGGGGCGTCTGAAGCTTTCTTT. Translation gives CALIQGASEAFF.

This clonotype has ten or more counts. This rearrangement joins TRBV19 to TRBJ1-1; D remains ambiguous. There are 13 residues in the CDR3. Trimming took off 1 base at V and 1 base at J, with 4 bases between the two ends. CDR1 and CDR2 from the germline V gene are LNHDA and SQIVND (reference sequence). CDR3 sequence: CASSIGRNTEAFF. The DNA of the CDR3 is TGTGCCAGTAGTATAGGTCGGAACACTGAAGCTTTCTTT.

This clonotype was seen many times. V usage is TRBV29-1 and J usage is TRBJ2-1, with 10 bases lining up with TRBD1. J lost 15 bases, V lost 0 bases, and 5 bases had no gene match. Germline assignment: CDR1 SQVTM and CDR2 ANQGSEA. This CDR3 contains 12 residues. CDR3 DNA: TGCAGCGTTGAAGAGGGGGGACAGGGGTCGTTCTTC. This translates into CSVEEGGQGSFF.

This clonotype was seen many times. The rearrangement joins TRBV20-1 to TRBJ1-3; D is unclear. V was shortened by 2 bases and J by 3 bases, with 5 bases between the two germline ends. The CDR3 extends over 12 amino acids. The germline gives CDR1 DFQATT, CDR2 SNEGSKA (reference sequence). CDR3 in DNA: TGCAGTGCTAGAATTTTTGGAAACACCATATATTTT. The encoded protein is CSARIFGNTIYF.

This clonotype was observed at least ten times. This sequence joins TRBV12-5 and TRBJ2-7; unclear D gene. CDR3 length: 14 residues. CDR1 and CDR2 from the germline V gene are LGHNT and FRNRAP. Trimming removed 1 base from V and 2 bases from J, with 9 bases in between. The DNA of the CDR3 is TGTGCTAGTGGTTTGGCCCTAACAACCTACGAGCAGTACTTC. It encodes CASGLALTTYEQYF.

This clonotype was counted ten times or more. This chain links TRBV14 with TRBJ2-4; D may be TRBD2 (6 bases). Trimming took 3 bases from V and 4 from J, leaving 13 bases between them. Germline loops: CDR1 SGHDN, CDR2 FVKESK. The CDR3 runs to 15 residues. The CDR3 region has the DNA TGTGCCAGCAGCCACTTAGGGGACTCAAAAAACATTCAGTACTTC. It encodes CASSHLGDSKNIQYF.

The rearrangement uses TRBV28 and TRBJ2-3; D unresolved. From germline, CDR1 is MDHEN and CDR2 SYDVKM. Trimming took off 6 bases at V and 0 bases at J, with 16 bases between the two ends. The length of the CDR3 is 16 residues. CDR3 sequence (DNA): TGTGCCAGCAGCACCTCTAGGTTTTCTAGCACAGATACGCAGTATTTT. Translated, it gives CASSTSRFSSTDTQYF.

This clonotype was counted at least ten times. The V gene is TRBV5-5, the J gene TRBJ2-1; 8 bases fit TRBD2. The J segment lost 3 bases and the V segment lost 0 bases, leaving 8 bases of the junction unmatched. CDR3 length: 17 residues. Germline V gene data show CDR1 as SGHKS and CDR2 as YYEKEE (reference sequence). CDR3 bases: TGTGCCAGCAGCTTGGCCGATACTAGCGGTCACTACAATGAGCAGTTCTTC. It yields the protein CASSLADTSGHYNEQFF.

Ten or more counts support this clonotype. The CDR3 nucleotides are TGTGCCAGCAGTTCCCGGGGCAGACAGGGATCCAGCAATCAGCCCCAGCATTTT. It is translated as CASSSRGRQGSSNQPQHF. This chain links TRBV6-2 or TRBV6-3 with TRBJ1-5; 7 bases align to TRBD1. Per the germline V gene, CDR1 is MNHEY and CDR2 is SVGEGT. The V and J ends lost 4 bases and 1 base, in that order; junction bases with no gene match: 13. The CDR3 is 18 residues long.

Notes on this clonotype: This likely stems from a read error, as it lies one base from a far larger clone. This chain joins TRBV6-8 and TRBJ2-1; 9 positions agree with TRBD1. Germline V lookup: CDR1 MNHGY, CDR2 SAAAGT. The CDR3 contains 19 residues. V was clipped by 6 bases and J by 6 bases; unmatched bases: 21. For the CDR3, the DNA is TGTGCCAGCAGCCCCGGGACAGGGCGACGCGAACCGCGATGCAATGAGCAGTTCTTC. Its translation is CASSPGTGRREPRCNEQFF.

This clonotype was seen repeatedly, ten times or more. V usage is TRBV19 and J usage is TRBJ2-1, with a weak D call TRBD2 (6 bases). The CDR3 totals 14 residues. V was clipped by 5 bases and J by 4 bases, with 12 bases between them. Germline CDR1 reads LNHDA; CDR2 reads SQIVND (reference sequence). CDR3 in amino acids: CASSLASAYNEQFF. CDR3 DNA sequence: TGTGCCAGTAGTCTGGCTAGCGCGTACAATGAGCAGTTCTTC.

This clonotype was recorded many times. The chain carries TRBV19 and TRBJ1-2, with unresolved D. V was cut by 6 bases and J by 8 bases, with 7 bases left in between. CDR1 is LNHDA, CDR2 SQIVND, per germline (reference sequence). This CDR3 region has 10 residues. The CDR3 reads CASSEDGYTF. CDR3 bases: TGTGCCAGTAGCGAGGACGGCTACACCTTC.

This clonotype was detected ten times or more. The V gene is TRBV20-1, the J gene TRBJ2-1; 15 nucleotides agree with TRBD2. V trimming: 2 bases; J trimming: 9 bases; junction bases outside the gene matches: 11. The CDR3 contains 17 residues. Germline CDR1 is DFQATT and CDR2 is SNEGSKA (reference sequence). The CDR3 is CSARKQGLAGGVREQFF. For the CDR3, the DNA is TGCAGTGCTAGAAAGCAGGGACTAGCGGGGGGTGTACGTGAGCAGTTCTTC.

At least ten counts were recorded for this clonotype. This chain connects TRBV15 to TRBJ1-6, with unresolved D. This CDR3 spans 13 amino acids. Germline values: CDR1 LNHNV, CDR2 YYDKDF (reference sequence). V was pared by 4 bases and J by 9 bases, with 10 bases between. CDR3 DNA: TGTGCCACCAGCAACGACCCCCTTTCACCCCTCCACTTT. It encodes CATSNDPLSPLHF.

This clonotype was detected ten times or more. The rearrangement joins TRBV7-2 to TRBJ2-7; D is perhaps TRBD2 (6 bases). The germline V gene has CDR1 SGHTA and CDR2 FQGNSA. With 4 bases removed from V and 6 bases from J, the gap between germline ends came to 16 bases. The CDR3 sequence is 14 residues long. The CDR3 spells CASSSDLAVPEQYF. DNA of the CDR3: TGTGCCAGCAGCTCCGATTTAGCGGTGCCCGAGCAGTACTTC.

Many counts were recorded for this clonotype. The chain couples TRBV5-5 to TRBJ2-2; D may be TRBD1 (5 bases). The V and J ends lost 0 bases and 4 bases respectively, with 7 bases between them. The CDR3 is 14 amino acids. Germline lookup yields CDR1 SGHKS and CDR2 YYEKEE (reference sequence). DNA of the CDR3: TGTGCCAGCAGCTTGGTCAGGGTCACCGGGGAGCTGTTTTTT. Its translation: CASSLVRVTGELFF. Filled out from reference TRBV5-5 and TRBJ2-2, the complete variable domain reads DAGVTQSPTHLIKTRGQQVTLRCSPISGHKSVSWYQQVLGQGPQFIFQYYEKEERGRGNFPDRFSARQFPNYSSELNVNALLLGDSALYLCASSLVRVTGELFFGEGSRLTVL.

In its sample, this clonotype was seen many times. The rearrangement joins TRBV6-2 or TRBV6-3 to TRBJ2-1, with TRBD2 matching 8 bases. V dropped 5 bases and J dropped 6; count of bases not matched to a gene: 6. Germline CDR1 reads MNHEY; CDR2 reads SVGEGT. This CDR3 region has 14 residues. CDR3 sequence reads: CASSRTSTSNEQFF. The CDR3 coding sequence is TGTGCCAGCAGTCGGACTAGCACGAGCAATGAGCAGTTCTTC.

Of note for this clonotype: A far larger clone is only one base removed, so a read error is likely. This rearrangement joins TRBV6-5 to TRBJ2-4; 8 nucleotides line up with TRBD2. The CDR3 is made up of 14 amino acids. Germline V CDR1 and CDR2: MNHEY, SVGAGI. CDR3 loop: CASRERERRDILYF. The DNA of the CDR3 is TGTGCCAGCAGGGAGCGGGAGAGGAGGGACATTCTGTACTTC.

In this sample, this clonotype turned up many times. The chain combines TRBV6-2 or TRBV6-3 with TRBJ2-1; possibly TRBD2 for D (6 bases). The CDR3 runs 14 residues. Germline V CDR1 and CDR2: MNHEY, SVGEGT. The V end lost 1 base, the J end lost 8 bases, and 12 bases lay between the germline ends. CDR3 DNA sequence: TGTGCCAGCAGTTACTTAGGGGAGGTCGATGAGCAGTTCTTC. Protein sequence: CASSYLGEVDEQFF.

This clonotype was detected ten times or more. The chain links TRBV12-3 or TRBV12-4 to TRBJ2-7, with 7 bases aligning to TRBD2. The CDR3 has 14 amino acids. V dropped 7 bases and J dropped 3; count of bases not matched to a gene: 9. CDR3 residues: CASNIRGESYEQYF. The CDR3, as DNA: TGTGCCAGCAACATCCGGGGGGAAAGCTACGAGCAGTACTTC.

This clonotype was detected only a few times. The rearrangement links TRBV20-1 to TRBJ2-1; D gene unclear. V dropped 0 bases and J dropped 0 bases, with 15 bases sitting between them. From germline, CDR1 is DFQATT and CDR2 SNEGSKA (reference sequence). CDR3 size: 17 residues. The CDR3, as DNA: TGCAGTGCTAGAGAAAGTCGGAGCGCAAGCTCCTACAATGAGCAGTTCTTC. This gives the protein CSARESRSASSYNEQFF.

This clonotype showed up many times. This chain connects TRBV5-5 to TRBJ2-5; 9 bases are a match to TRBD2. Germline V gene sequence: CDR1 SGHKS, CDR2 YYEKEE (reference sequence). CDR3 length equals 15 residues. Trimming removed 3 bases from V and 4 bases from J; junction bases left unmatched: 7. The CDR3 DNA follows: TGTGCCAGCAGCTCGTTTAGCGGGAGCCCAGAGACCCAGTACTTC. The encoded protein is CASSSFSGSPETQYF. The variable domain in full, completed from reference TRBV5-5 and TRBJ2-5, reads DAGVTQSPTHLIKTRGQQVTLRCSPISGHKSVSWYQQVLGQGPQFIFQYYEKEERGRGNFPDRFSARQFPNYSSELNVNALLLGDSALYLCASSSFSGSPETQYFGPGTRLLVL.

As to this clonotype: Since a much larger clone is just one base distant, this may be a read error. This chain joins TRBV13 and TRBJ2-7; TRBD1 agrees at 7 bases. CDR3 size: 13 residues. The V gene's germline CDR1 is PRHDT and CDR2 FYEKMQ (reference sequence). The J segment lost 7 bases and the V segment lost 6 bases, leaving 9 bases of the junction unmatched. The CDR3 DNA reads TGTGCCAGCAGGGAAACAGGGGAGAAAGAGCAGTACTTC. Its protein is CASRETGEKEQYF.

This clonotype was observed many times. The V gene is TRBV6-5, the J gene TRBJ1-1; D ambiguous. Germline loops: CDR1 MNHEY, CDR2 SVGAGI. CDR3 length: 13 amino acids. Trimming shortened V by 6 bases and J by 3 bases, and 11 bases separated the two germline ends. CDR3 sequence: CASSPGLHTEAFF. CDR3 nucleotides: TGTGCCAGCAGCCCGGGATTGCACACTGAAGCTTTCTTT.